The clone carrying this T cell receptor beta chain occurred a few times. Germline V gene data show CDR1 as SSHAT and CDR2 as FNYEAQ (reference sequence). V shed 3 bases and J 5 bases; nucleotides not matched to a gene: 9. The CDR3 has 15 amino acids. The data were taken from a study of STAT5B mutations in CD4+ large granular lymphocyte leukemia. Original analysis: A productive frequency of 2.59 x 10-5 was the lowest detectable. Profiled with immunoSEQ multiplex PCR; TCRdb holds only in-frame clones, not every one. That table gives V, J and clone size, and the DNA gave D and trimming. Of 30,000 to 40,000 clones in the sample, more than 55% are singletons; the top ten hold approximately 2.5%. Controls came from buffy coats of healthy blood donors.

The source is a human donor in good health. The V call is TRBV7-7, the J call TRBJ2-5, with 7 bases matching TRBD2. Sequenced material: CD4+ T cells from blood buffy coats. The CDR3 nucleotides read TGTGCCAGCAGCTTGGGCCCAGCGGGGAGGGAGACCCAGTACTTC. Its protein is CASSLGPAGRETQYF.